Below are 29 T cell receptor beta chains sequenced from a single sample in a study of T cells after posttransplantation cyclophosphamide. The assay was immunoSEQ multiplex PCR, and TCRdb's table has in-frame clones only and misses some. Among 15,000 to 20,000 clones, 85% were seen once, and the ten largest hold more than 25%. Sampled 1 year posttransplant, controls received myeloablative marrow transplants, methotrexate and a calcineurin inhibitor. The sequenced sample was PBMCs, obtained after allogeneic stem cell transplant with calcineurin inhibitor and methotrexate. The receptor source for this set is a female patient between 18 and 35 years old who received an allogeneic stem cell transplant from an unrelated donor, was CMV-positive, and had acute and chronic GVHD. The graft donor may have contributed some T cells.

V and J are TRBV5-1 and TRBJ1-2, with D hard to call. CDR3 length: 15 amino acids. V was trimmed by 4 bases and J by 2 bases, leaving 15 bases between them. Germline V gene sequence: CDR1 SGHRS, CDR2 YFSETQ. CDR3 loop: CASSTAGDPNYGYTF. The DNA of the CDR3 is TGCGCCAGCAGCACTGCAGGTGACCCCAACTATGGCTACACCTTC. Full variable domain (outside the CDR3, taken from reference TRBV5-1 and TRBJ1-2): KAGVTQTPRYLIKTRGQQVTLSCSPISGHRSVSWYQQTPGQGLQFLFEYFSETQRNKGNFPGRFSGRQFSNSRSEMNVSTLELGDSALYLCASSTAGDPNYGYTFGSGTRLTVV.

This clone was seen a single time. V is TRBV19 and J is TRBJ2-2, with a tentative D call TRBD2 (5 bases). CDR1 and CDR2 (germline): LNHDA, SQIVND (reference sequence). This CDR3 spans 14 amino acids. V was trimmed by 7 bases and J by 0 bases, leaving 9 bases between them. The CDR3 region has the DNA TGTGCCAGTAAGGGCGGGCCGAACACCGGGGAGCTGTTTTTT. Translation gives CASKGGPNTGELFF. The complete variable domain, with remaining parts taken from reference TRBV19 and TRBJ2-2, reads DGGITQSPKYLFRKEGQNVTLSCEQNLNHDAMYWYRQDPGQGLRLIYYSQIVNDFQKGDIAEGYSVSREKKESFPLTVTSAQKNPTAFYLCASKGGPNTGELFFGEGSRLTVL.

This clone was detected only a few times. The CDR3 coding sequence is TGTGCCAGCAGCCAAGCGGGACAGGGGCTTGGCGAGCAGTACTTC. Translating it yields CASSQAGQGLGEQYF. The chain links TRBV4-2 to TRBJ2-7; TRBD1 agrees at 10 bases. This CDR3 has 15 amino acids. J gave up 6 bases and V 1 base, and 6 bases lay outside the gene matches. Germline CDR1 is LGHNA and CDR2 is YNFKEQ.

The chain uses TRBV30 and TRBJ1-1, with 7 bases matching TRBD1. The J segment lost 1 base and the V segment lost 1 base, leaving 3 bases of the junction unmatched. The CDR3 has 14 residues. Germline V CDR1 and CDR2: GTSNPN, SVGIG (reference sequence). The CDR3 DNA sequence: TGTGCCTGGAGTGCAGGGACAGCGAACACTGAAGCTTTCTTT. It translates to CAWSAGTANTEAFF.

This chain joins TRBV6-1 and TRBJ2-7, with 7 bases matching TRBD2. The V gene's germline CDR1 is MNHNS and CDR2 SASEGT. CDR3 length: 14 amino acids. Trimming took 6 bases from V and 5 from J; bases not matched to a gene: 10. The CDR3 coding sequence is TGTGCCAGCAGCCCGGTAGGCGGGAGAAACGAGCAGTACTTC. Translated: CASSPVGGRNEQYF.

CDR3 in amino acids: CASRLLGGVNTEAFF. In DNA form, the CDR3 reads TGTGCCAGCAGGCTCTTAGGGGGGGTGAACACTGAAGCTTTCTTT. This chain links TRBV6-5 with TRBJ1-1; weak D call: TRBD1 (6 bases). The CDR3 runs 15 residues. With 6 bases removed from V and 0 bases from J, the gap between germline ends came to 14 bases. CDR1 MNHEY and CDR2 SVGAGI come from the germline V gene.

CDR3 DNA sequence: TGCGCCAGCAGCTTGGATTTTACGGGAGCGCACAATGAGCAGTTCTTC. Translation gives CASSLDFTGAHNEQFF. V and J are TRBV5-1 and TRBJ2-1, with D possibly TRBD2 on 6 matching bases. This CDR3 spans 16 amino acids. Germline V CDR1 and CDR2: SGHRS, YFSETQ. V was pared by 0 bases and J by 5 bases, with 15 bases between. The entire variable domain, with the rest obtained from reference TRBV5-1 and TRBJ2-1, is as follows: KAGVTQTPRYLIKTRGQQVTLSCSPISGHRSVSWYQQTPGQGLQFLFEYFSETQRNKGNFPGRFSGRQFSNSRSEMNVSTLELGDSALYLCASSLDFTGAHNEQFFGPGTRLTVL.

Only one count was recorded for this clone. The chain is built from TRBV30 and TRBJ2-2; weak D call: TRBD1 (5 bases). The CDR3 contains 14 residues. Germline lookup yields CDR1 GTSNPN and CDR2 SVGIG (reference sequence). V lost 0 bases and J 1 base, leaving 6 bases between the germline ends. Written as DNA, the CDR3 is TGTGCCTGGAGTGTAAGGGGGAACACCGGGGAGCTGTTTTTT. Amino acid sequence: CAWSVRGNTGELFF.

The genes are TRBV6-1 and TRBJ1-1, with D possibly matching TRBD1 (5 bases). Looked up from germline, CDR1 is MNHNS and CDR2 is SASEGT. Trimming took off 1 base at V and 4 bases at J, with 7 bases between the two ends. The length of the CDR3 is 13 residues. As DNA, the CDR3 is TGTGCCAGCAGTGAAGTTAGGGGCACTGAAGCTTTCTTT. This codes for CASSEVRGTEAFF.

This clone was detected once. The chain is built from TRBV7-9 and TRBJ2-1; D perhaps matches TRBD2 (6 bases). The V and J ends lost 1 base and 5 bases respectively, with 18 bases between them. Germline V CDR1 and CDR2: SEHNR, FQNEAQ (reference sequence). This CDR3 has 17 amino acids. CDR3 nucleotides: TGTGCCAGCAGCTTAGGTTTTGTAGCGGAGGGAGACAATGAGCAGTTCTTC. Protein sequence: CASSLGFVAEGDNEQFF.

V and J are TRBV5-1 and TRBJ1-5, with D unresolved. CDR3 length: 15 residues. CDR1 and CDR2 (germline): SGHRS, YFSETQ. V shed 0 bases and J shed 3 bases, with 10 bases lying between them. CDR3 region: CASSLGGGDNQPQHF. CDR3 nucleotides: TGCGCCAGCAGCTTGGGGGGAGGAGACAATCAGCCCCAGCATTTT.

This chain connects TRBV30 to TRBJ2-1, with TRBD2 matching over 9 bases. The CDR3 length is 19 residues. Germline V CDR1 and CDR2: GTSNPN, SVGIG (reference sequence). V gave up 4 bases and J gave up 6 bases; unmatched junction bases: 22. In DNA form, the CDR3 reads TGTGCCTGGACCACAGGGGAGATAGAAGGGCGGGAGGGCCCCAATGAGCAGTTCTTC. It specifies CAWTTGEIEGREGPNEQFF.

The J gene is TRBJ2-3, the V gene TRBV13; 9 bases map to TRBD2. The junction had 13 bases not matched to a gene; V was cut back by 5 bases and J by 7 bases. The germline gives CDR1 PRHDT, CDR2 FYEKMQ (reference sequence). The CDR3 contains 16 residues. DNA for the CDR3: TGTGCCAGCAGCCGCCAGACTAGCGGTAATATCCATACGCAGTATTTT. Encoded protein: CASSRQTSGNIHTQYF.

This chain connects TRBV28 to TRBJ2-1, with 8 bases matching TRBD1. The CDR3 extends over 17 amino acids. Germline assignment: CDR1 MDHEN and CDR2 SYDVKM. V was pared by 3 bases and J by 3 bases, with 10 bases of the junction left unmatched. The CDR3 nucleotides read TGTGCCAGCAGTTTTAAGGCCCAGGGGGCACGCTACAATGAGCAGTTCTTC. Encoded protein: CASSFKAQGARYNEQFF.

V is TRBV30 and J is TRBJ1-1; 10 positions match TRBD1. V shed 3 bases and J 1 base; nucleotides not matched to a gene: 8. The CDR3 has 16 residues. CDR1 and CDR2 (germline): GTSNPN, SVGIG (reference sequence). The chain's CDR3 is CAWRDRGIIGNTEAFF. The DNA of the CDR3 is TGTGCCTGGAGGGACAGGGGGATAATCGGGAACACTGAAGCTTTCTTT.

This rearrangement joins TRBV27 to TRBJ2-5, with 8 bases fitting TRBD2. Germline CDR1 MNHEY, CDR2 SMNVEV (reference sequence). With 7 bases clipped from V and 5 bases from J, the junction kept 12 bases outside the gene matches. The CDR3 has 15 residues. The CDR3, as DNA: TGTGCCAGCACTCCAGTAGCGGGAATTCGCGAGACCCAGTACTTC. Protein: CASTPVAGIRETQYF.

The CDR3 spells CASTSGTVSYEQYF. CDR3 DNA: TGTGCCAGCACCTCCGGGACAGTGTCCTACGAGCAGTACTTC. The chain employs TRBV30 and TRBJ2-7; 7 bases align to TRBD1. V lost 8 bases to trimming and J lost 1 base; unmatched junction nucleotides: 11. Germline V gene sequence: CDR1 GTSNPN, CDR2 SVGIG (reference sequence). The CDR3 runs to 14 residues.

V gene TRBV6-6 combines with J gene TRBJ2-7; tentatively, D is TRBD2 (5 bases). This CDR3 spans 11 amino acids. The V gene lost 4 bases and the J gene lost 6 bases, with 7 bases spanning the gap. The germline gives CDR1 MNHNY, CDR2 SVGAGI (reference sequence). The CDR3 protein is CASSFRGEQYF. CDR3 DNA sequence: TGTGCCAGCAGTTTTCGGGGCGAGCAGTACTTC.

The chain has TRBV11-2 and TRBJ1-1, with unresolved D. This CDR3 has 13 amino acids. Trimming left V 5 bases short and J 0 bases short, with 7 bases between. CDR1 and CDR2 (germline): SGHAT, FQNNGV. CDR3 protein: CASSPQMNTEAFF. CDR3 in DNA: TGTGCCAGCAGCCCTCAGATGAACACTGAAGCTTTCTTT.

This chain uses TRBV28 with TRBJ2-7; 11 positions match TRBD2. With 5 bases clipped from V and 4 bases from J, the junction kept 10 bases outside the gene matches. CDR1 MDHEN and CDR2 SYDVKM come from the germline V gene. This CDR3 is built from 16 residues. CDR3 DNA: TGTGCCAGCAGTAGGAACAAGGCTAGCGGGAGGTACGAGCAGTACTTC. Protein product: CASSRNKASGRYEQYF.

This chain connects TRBV27 to TRBJ2-5; the D gene is possibly TRBD1 (7 bases). The CDR3 loop spans 14 amino acids. V lost 6 bases and J 7 bases, leaving 18 bases between the germline ends. Per germline, CDR1 MNHEY and CDR2 SMNVEV (reference sequence). CDR3 in amino acids: CASRSQGRLGTQYF. In DNA, the CDR3 is TGTGCCAGCAGATCACAGGGGAGGTTGGGGACCCAGTACTTC.

This clone appeared a few times. V usage is TRBV10-3 and J usage is TRBJ2-4; TRBD2 matches at 13 bases. The germline gives CDR1 ENHRY, CDR2 SYGVKD. After removal of 5 bases from V and 7 bases from J, the junction contained 8 bases not matched to a gene. This CDR3 is built from 16 residues. The CDR3 reads CAISSGLAGVGNIQYF. DNA of the CDR3: TGTGCCATCAGTTCAGGACTAGCGGGAGTCGGGAACATTCAGTACTTC.

The V gene is TRBV11-2, the J gene TRBJ2-5; 8 bases align to TRBD2. V gave up 4 bases and J gave up 4 bases; unmatched junction bases: 5. This CDR3 is 14 amino acids long. Germline V gives CDR1 SGHAT, CDR2 FQNNGV. For the CDR3, the DNA is TGTGCCAGCAGCTACGGGACTAGAGGAGAGACCCAGTACTTC. The encoded protein is CASSYGTRGETQYF.

This rearrangement joins TRBV11-2 to TRBJ1-2; 9 bases are shared with TRBD1. Germline V gene lookup returns CDR1 SGHAT and CDR2 FQNNGV. Germline trimming cut 5 bases from V and 3 bases from J; bases unmatched to any gene: 7. The CDR3 covers 15 residues. The CDR3 nucleotides are TGTGCCAGCAGCCTGGATCGGACAGGGGACTATGGCTACACCTTC. Protein product: CASSLDRTGDYGYTF.

The gene calls are TRBV5-4 and TRBJ2-3; 9 nucleotides line up with TRBD1. The CDR3 runs 16 residues. Germline lookup yields CDR1 SGHNT and CDR2 YYREEE (reference sequence). V dropped 0 bases and J dropped 1; count of bases not matched to a gene: 3. This chain's CDR3 is CASSLEDRGRTDTQYF. The CDR3 region has the DNA TGTGCCAGCAGCTTGGAGGACAGGGGTCGCACAGATACGCAGTATTTT.

The CDR3 is CASSLLGQGPVSGYTF. For the CDR3, the DNA is TGTGCCAGCAGCTTACTAGGACAGGGGCCCGTGAGTGGCTACACCTTC. The gene calls are TRBV7-9 and TRBJ1-2; the match to TRBD1 covers 9 bases. This CDR3 is built from 16 residues. Trimming took 2 bases from V and 7 from J; bases not matched to a gene: 11. Germline CDR1 SEHNR, CDR2 FQNEAQ (reference sequence).

V and J are TRBV11-2 and TRBJ2-1, with 9 nucleotides matching TRBD1. The germline V gene encodes CDR1 SGHAT and CDR2 FQNNGV. J was trimmed by 9 bases and V by 6 bases; bases with no gene match: 15. The CDR3 contains 16 residues. For the CDR3, the DNA is TGTGCCAGCAGTACCGTCGGGACAGGGCGTTTCAGTGAGCAGTTCTTC. The encoded protein is CASSTVGTGRFSEQFF.

The rearrangement joins TRBV2 to TRBJ2-7, with TRBD2 matching 11 bases. Germline CDR1 and CDR2: SNHLY and FYNNEI. This CDR3 is 15 amino acids long. V dropped 5 bases and J dropped 2; count of bases not matched to a gene: 5. Here the CDR3 DNA reads TGTGCCAGCAGTTGGACTAGCGGGTCCACCTACGAGCAGTACTTC. It codes for CASSWTSGSTYEQYF.

This rearrangement joins TRBV27 to TRBJ2-2; 9 positions match TRBD2. The CDR3 totals 18 residues. V shed 5 bases, J shed 1 base, and the junction held 11 bases outside the gene matches. The germline CDR1 and CDR2 sequences are MNHEY and SMNVEV (reference sequence). The CDR3 sequence: CASSPLASAGGNTGELFF. In DNA, the CDR3 is TGTGCCAGCAGTCCGCTCGCATCAGCGGGAGGGAACACCGGGGAGCTGTTTTTT.